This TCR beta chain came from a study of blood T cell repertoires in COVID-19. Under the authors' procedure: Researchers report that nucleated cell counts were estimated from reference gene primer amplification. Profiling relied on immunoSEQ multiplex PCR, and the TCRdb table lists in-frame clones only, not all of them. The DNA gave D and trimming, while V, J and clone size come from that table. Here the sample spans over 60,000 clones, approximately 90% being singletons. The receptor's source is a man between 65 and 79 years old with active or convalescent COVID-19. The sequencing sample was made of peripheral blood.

The CDR3 region is CASSRGTGPQETQYF. The DNA of the CDR3 is TGTGCCAGCAGTCGAGGGACAGGGCCCCAAGAGACCCAGTACTTC. The chain carries TRBV2 and TRBJ2-5; TRBD1 matches at 9 bases. This CDR3 region has 15 residues. The trim removed 5 bases at V and 1 base at J, leaving 5 bases unmatched. Germline CDR1 reads SNHLY; CDR2 reads FYNNEI.